This TCR beta chain was observed in a study of CD8+ T cells in alopecia areata. This clone turned up a few times. Treatment: oral pan-JAK inhibitor, 5-10 mg twice daily. Germline loops: CDR1 GTSNPN, CDR2 SVGIG (reference sequence). V shed 7 bases and J shed 9 bases, with 13 bases lying between them. CDR3 length equals 11 residues. The sequencing template was cDNA reverse transcribed from extracted RNA. Sequenced by immunoSEQ multiplex PCR; TCRdb stores in-frame clones only, minus some. The repertoire consists of approximately 150,000 clones, with around 59% occurring once and the leading ten covering 13% to 15%.

The source was CD4+ T cells sorted from blood, collected at week 24, from a patient treated with tofacitinib. The receptor was isolated from a human donor with alopecia areata. The V call is TRBV30, the J call TRBJ2-1; no firm D call. The CDR3 DNA follows: TGTGCCTCCTATCGTTGGGGTGAGCAGTTCTTC. As protein: CASYRWGEQFF.